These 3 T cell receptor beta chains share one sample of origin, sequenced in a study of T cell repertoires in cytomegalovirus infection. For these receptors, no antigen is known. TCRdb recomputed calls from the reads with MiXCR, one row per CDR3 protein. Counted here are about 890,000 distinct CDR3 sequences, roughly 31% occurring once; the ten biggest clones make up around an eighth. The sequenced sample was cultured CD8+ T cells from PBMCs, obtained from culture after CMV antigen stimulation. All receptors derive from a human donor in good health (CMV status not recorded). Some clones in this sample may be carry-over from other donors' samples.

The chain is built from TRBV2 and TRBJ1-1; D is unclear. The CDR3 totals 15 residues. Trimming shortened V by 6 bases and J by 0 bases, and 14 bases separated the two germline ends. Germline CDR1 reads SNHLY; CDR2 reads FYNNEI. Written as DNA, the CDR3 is TGTGCCAGCAGGGAGCCCGGGCAGGTGAACACTGAAGCTTTCTTT. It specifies CASREPGQVNTEAFF.

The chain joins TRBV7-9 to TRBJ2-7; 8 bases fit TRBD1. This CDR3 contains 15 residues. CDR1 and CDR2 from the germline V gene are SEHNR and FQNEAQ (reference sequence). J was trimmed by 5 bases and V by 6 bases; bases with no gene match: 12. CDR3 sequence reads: CASSHSDRDTHEQYF. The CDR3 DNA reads TGTGCCAGCAGTCACTCGGACAGGGACACACACGAGCAGTACTTC. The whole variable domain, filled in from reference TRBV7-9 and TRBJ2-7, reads DTGVSQNPRHKITKRGQNVTFRCDPISEHNRLYWYRQTLGQGPEFLTYFQNEAQLEKSRLLSDRFSAERPKGSFSTLEIQRTEQGDSAMYLCASSHSDRDTHEQYFGPGTRLTVT.

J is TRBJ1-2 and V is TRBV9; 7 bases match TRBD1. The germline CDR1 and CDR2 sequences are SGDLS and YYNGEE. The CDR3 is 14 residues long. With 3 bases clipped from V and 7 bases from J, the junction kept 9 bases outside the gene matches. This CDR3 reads CASSERGTALGYTF. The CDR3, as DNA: TGTGCCAGCAGCGAACGTGGGACAGCCCTTGGCTACACCTTC.